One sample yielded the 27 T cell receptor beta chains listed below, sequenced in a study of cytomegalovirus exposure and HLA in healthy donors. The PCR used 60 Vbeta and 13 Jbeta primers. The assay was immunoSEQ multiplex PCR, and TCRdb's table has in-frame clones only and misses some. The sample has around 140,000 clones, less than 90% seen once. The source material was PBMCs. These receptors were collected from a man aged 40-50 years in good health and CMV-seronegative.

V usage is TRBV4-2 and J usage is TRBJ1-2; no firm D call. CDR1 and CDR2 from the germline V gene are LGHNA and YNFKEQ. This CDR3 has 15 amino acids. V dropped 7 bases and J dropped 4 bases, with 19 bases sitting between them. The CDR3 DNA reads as TGTGCCAGCACCGGCGAGGGTGGTAACGGCTATGGCTACACCTTC. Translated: CASTGEGGNGYGYTF.

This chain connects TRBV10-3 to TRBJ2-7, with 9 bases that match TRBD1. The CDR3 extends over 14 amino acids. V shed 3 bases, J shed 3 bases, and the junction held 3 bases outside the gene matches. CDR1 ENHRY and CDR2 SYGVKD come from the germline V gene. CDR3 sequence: CAISEGTGIYEQYF. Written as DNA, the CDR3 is TGTGCCATCAGTGAAGGGACAGGGATCTACGAGCAGTACTTC.

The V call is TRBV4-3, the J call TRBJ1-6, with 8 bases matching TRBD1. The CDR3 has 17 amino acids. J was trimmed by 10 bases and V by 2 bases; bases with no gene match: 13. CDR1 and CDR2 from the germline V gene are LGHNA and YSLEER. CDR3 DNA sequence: TGCGCCAGCAGCCAAACCCTCTCAACAGGGGGTGGATCACCCCTCCACTTT. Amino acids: CASSQTLSTGGGSPLHF.

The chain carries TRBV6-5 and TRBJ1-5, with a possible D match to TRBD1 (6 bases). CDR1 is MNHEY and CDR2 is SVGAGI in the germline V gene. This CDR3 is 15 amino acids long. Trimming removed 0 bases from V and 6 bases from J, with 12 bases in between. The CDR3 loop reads CASSYSTGYGQPQHF. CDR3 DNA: TGTGCCAGCAGTTACTCAACAGGGTATGGTCAGCCCCAGCATTTT.

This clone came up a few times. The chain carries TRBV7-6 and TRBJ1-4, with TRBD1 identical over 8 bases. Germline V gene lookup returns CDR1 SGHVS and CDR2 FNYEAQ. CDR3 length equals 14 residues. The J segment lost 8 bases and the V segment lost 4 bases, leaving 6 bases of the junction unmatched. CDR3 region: CASSSLGTGEKLFF. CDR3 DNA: TGTGCCAGCAGCTCACTCGGGACAGGAGAAAAACTGTTTTTT. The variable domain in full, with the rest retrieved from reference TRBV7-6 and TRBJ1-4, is GAGVSQSPRYKVTKRGQDVALRCDPISGHVSLYWYRQALGQGPEFLTYFNYEAQQDKSGLPNDRFSAERPEGSISTLTIQRTEQRDSAMYRCASSSLGTGEKLFFGSGTQLSVL.

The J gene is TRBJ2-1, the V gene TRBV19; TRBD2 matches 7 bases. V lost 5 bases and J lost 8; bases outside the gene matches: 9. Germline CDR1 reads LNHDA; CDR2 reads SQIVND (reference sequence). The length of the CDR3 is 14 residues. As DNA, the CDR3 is TGTGCCAGTAGTCAAAGACTAGCTGGCGATGAGCAGTTCTTC. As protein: CASSQRLAGDEQFF.

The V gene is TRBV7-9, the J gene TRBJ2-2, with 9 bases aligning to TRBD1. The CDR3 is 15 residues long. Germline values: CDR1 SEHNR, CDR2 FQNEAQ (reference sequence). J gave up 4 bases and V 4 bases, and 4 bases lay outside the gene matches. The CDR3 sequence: CASSSGQGFTGELFF. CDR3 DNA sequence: TGTGCCAGCAGCTCGGGACAGGGTTTCACCGGGGAGCTGTTTTTT.

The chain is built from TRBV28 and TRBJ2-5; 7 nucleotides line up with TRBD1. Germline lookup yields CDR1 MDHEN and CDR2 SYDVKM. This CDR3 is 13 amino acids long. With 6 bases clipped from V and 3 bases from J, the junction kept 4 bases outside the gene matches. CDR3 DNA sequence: TGTGCCAGCAGAAGACAGGGAGAAGAGACCCAGTACTTC. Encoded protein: CASRRQGEETQYF.

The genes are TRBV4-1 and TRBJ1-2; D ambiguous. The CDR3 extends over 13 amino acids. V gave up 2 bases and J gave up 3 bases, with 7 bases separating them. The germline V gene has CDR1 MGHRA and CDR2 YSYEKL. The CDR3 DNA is TGCGCCAGCAGCCAACAAGGAGACTATGGCTACACCTTC. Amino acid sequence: CASSQQGDYGYTF.

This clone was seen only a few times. The CDR3 spells CATSREGTGKERGNQPQHF. The CDR3 nucleotides read TGTGCCACCAGCAGAGAAGGGACAGGGAAAGAGAGGGGCAATCAGCCCCAGCATTTT. The genes are TRBV15 and TRBJ1-5, with TRBD1 matching 9 bases. V dropped 0 bases and J dropped 2; count of bases not matched to a gene: 11. The CDR3 has 19 residues. Germline CDR1 and CDR2: LNHNV and YYDKDF (reference sequence).

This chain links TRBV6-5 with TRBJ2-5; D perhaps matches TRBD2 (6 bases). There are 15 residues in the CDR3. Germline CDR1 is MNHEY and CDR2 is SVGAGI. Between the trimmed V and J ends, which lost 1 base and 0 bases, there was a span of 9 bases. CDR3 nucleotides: TGTGCCAGCAGTTACTTCCGGGACTACCAAGAGACCCAGTACTTC. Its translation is CASSYFRDYQETQYF.

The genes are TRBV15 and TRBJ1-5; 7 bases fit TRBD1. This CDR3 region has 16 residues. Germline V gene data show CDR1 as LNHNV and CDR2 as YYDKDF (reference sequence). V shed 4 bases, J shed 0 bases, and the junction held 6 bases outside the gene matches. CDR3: CATSTDRVGSNQPQHF. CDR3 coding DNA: TGTGCCACCAGCACCGACAGGGTGGGTAGCAATCAGCCCCAGCATTTT.

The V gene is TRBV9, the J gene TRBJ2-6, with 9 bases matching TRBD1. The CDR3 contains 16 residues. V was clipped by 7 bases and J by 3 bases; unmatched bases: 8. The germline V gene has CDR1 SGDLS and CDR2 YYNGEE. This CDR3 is CASGGTGIGGANVLTF. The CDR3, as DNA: TGTGCCAGCGGGGGGACAGGGATCGGTGGGGCCAACGTCCTGACTTTC.

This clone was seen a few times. The CDR3 DNA reads TGTGCCAGCAGCGGTAGCCCAGGCAACGGGGGCACCGGGGAGCTGTTTTTT. This translates into CASSGSPGNGGTGELFF. V usage is TRBV7-9 and J usage is TRBJ2-2; D is perhaps TRBD2 (6 bases). From germline, CDR1 is SEHNR and CDR2 FQNEAQ (reference sequence). The CDR3 sequence is 17 residues long. Trimming shortened V by 5 bases and J by 4 bases, and 20 bases separated the two germline ends.

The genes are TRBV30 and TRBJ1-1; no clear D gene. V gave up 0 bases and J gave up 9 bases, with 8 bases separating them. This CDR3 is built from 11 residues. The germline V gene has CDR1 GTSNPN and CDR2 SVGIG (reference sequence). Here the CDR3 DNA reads TGTGCCTGGAGTGTTAGTGTTCAAGCTTTCTTT. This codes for CAWSVSVQAFF.

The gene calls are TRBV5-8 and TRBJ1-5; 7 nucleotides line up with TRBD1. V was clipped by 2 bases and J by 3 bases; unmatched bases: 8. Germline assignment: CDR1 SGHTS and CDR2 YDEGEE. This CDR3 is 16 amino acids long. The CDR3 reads CASSLGTAASNQPQHF. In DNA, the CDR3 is TGTGCCAGCAGCTTAGGGACAGCAGCTTCCAATCAGCCCCAGCATTTT.

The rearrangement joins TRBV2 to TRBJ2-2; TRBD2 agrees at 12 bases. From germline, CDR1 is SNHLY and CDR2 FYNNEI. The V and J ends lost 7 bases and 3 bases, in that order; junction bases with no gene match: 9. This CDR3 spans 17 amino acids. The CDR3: CASTKTSGGVDTGELFF. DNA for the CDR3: TGTGCCAGCACTAAGACTAGCGGGGGCGTAGACACCGGGGAGCTGTTTTTT.

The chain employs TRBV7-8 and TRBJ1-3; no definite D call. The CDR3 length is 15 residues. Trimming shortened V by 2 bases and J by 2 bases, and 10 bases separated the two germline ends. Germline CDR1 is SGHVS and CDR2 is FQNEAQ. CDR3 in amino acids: CASSLSQYPGNTIYF. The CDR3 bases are TGTGCCAGCAGCTTATCACAGTATCCTGGAAACACCATATATTTT.

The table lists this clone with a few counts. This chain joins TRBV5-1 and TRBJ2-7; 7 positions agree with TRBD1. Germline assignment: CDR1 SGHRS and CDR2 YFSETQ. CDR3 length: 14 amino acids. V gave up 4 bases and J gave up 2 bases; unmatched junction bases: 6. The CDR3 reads CASSRGQGTYEQYF. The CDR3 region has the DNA TGCGCCAGCAGCAGGGGGCAGGGGACCTACGAGCAGTACTTC.

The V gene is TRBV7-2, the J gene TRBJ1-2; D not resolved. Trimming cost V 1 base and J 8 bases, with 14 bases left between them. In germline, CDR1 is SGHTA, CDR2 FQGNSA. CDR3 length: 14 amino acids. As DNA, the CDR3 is TGTGCCAGCAGCTTAGGGTGGGCGCCTCGGGGCTACACCTTC. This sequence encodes CASSLGWAPRGYTF.

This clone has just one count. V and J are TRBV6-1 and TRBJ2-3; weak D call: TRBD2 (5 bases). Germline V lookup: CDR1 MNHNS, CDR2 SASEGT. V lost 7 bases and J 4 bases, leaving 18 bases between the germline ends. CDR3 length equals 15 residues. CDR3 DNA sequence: TGTGCCAGCACCCTTGGAGCCGGGATCGCAGATACGCAGTATTTT. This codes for CASTLGAGIADTQYF.

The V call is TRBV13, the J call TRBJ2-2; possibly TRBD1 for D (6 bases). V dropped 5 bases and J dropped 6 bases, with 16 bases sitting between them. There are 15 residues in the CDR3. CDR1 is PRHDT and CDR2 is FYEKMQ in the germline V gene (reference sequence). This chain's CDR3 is CASSTQQGISGELFF. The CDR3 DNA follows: TGTGCCAGCAGCACACAACAGGGTATCTCCGGGGAGCTGTTTTTT.

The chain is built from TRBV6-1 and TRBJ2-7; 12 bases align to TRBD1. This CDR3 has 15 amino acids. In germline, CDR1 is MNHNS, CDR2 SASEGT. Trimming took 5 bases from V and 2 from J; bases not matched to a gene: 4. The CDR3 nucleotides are TGTGCCAGCAGTTGGGGGGACAGGGGGCCCTACGAGCAGTACTTC. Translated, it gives CASSWGDRGPYEQYF.

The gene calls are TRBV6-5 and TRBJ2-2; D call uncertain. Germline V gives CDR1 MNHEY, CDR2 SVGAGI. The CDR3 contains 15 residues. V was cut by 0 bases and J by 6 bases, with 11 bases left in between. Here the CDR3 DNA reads TGTGCCAGCAGTTACTCGTTTAACGAGCCCGGGGAGCTGTTTTTT. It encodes CASSYSFNEPGELFF.

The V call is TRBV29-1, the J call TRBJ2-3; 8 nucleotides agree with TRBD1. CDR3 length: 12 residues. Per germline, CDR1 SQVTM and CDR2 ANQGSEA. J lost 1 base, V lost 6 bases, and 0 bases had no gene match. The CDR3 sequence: CSVTGGTDTQYF. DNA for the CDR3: TGCAGCGTGACAGGGGGCACAGATACGCAGTATTTT.

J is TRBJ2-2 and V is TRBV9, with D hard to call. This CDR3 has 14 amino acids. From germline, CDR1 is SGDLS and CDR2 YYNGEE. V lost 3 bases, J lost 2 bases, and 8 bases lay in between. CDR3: CASSASINTGELFF. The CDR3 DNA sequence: TGTGCCAGCAGCGCATCCATCAACACCGGGGAGCTGTTTTTT. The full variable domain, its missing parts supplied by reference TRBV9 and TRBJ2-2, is DSGVTQTPKHLITATGQRVTLRCSPRSGDLSVYWYQQSLDQGLQFLIQYYNGEERAKGNILERFSAQQFPDLHSELNLSSLELGDSALYFCASSASINTGELFFGEGSRLTVL.

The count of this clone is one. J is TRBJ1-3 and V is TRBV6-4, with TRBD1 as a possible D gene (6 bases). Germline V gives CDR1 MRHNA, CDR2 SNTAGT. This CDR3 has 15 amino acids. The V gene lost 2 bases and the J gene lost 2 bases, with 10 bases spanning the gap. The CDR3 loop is CASSDQGRAGNTIYF. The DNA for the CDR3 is TGTGCCAGCAGTGACCAGGGGAGGGCTGGAAACACCATATATTTT.